Following are 21 T cell receptor beta chains from one sample sequenced in a study of blood T cell repertoires in COVID-19. Produced via immunoSEQ multiplex PCR; TCRdb's table is partial and in-frame only. Among some 55,000 clones listed, approximately 90% were seen once. Sample: peripheral blood. The receptors derive from a human donor in a cohort sampled during active COVID-19.

The gene calls are TRBV5-4 and TRBJ2-6; 8 bases agree with TRBD1. The germline CDR1 and CDR2 sequences are SGHNT and YYREEE (reference sequence). The length of the CDR3 is 18 residues. V dropped 0 bases and J dropped 0; count of bases not matched to a gene: 5. Here the CDR3 DNA reads TGTGCCAGCAGCTTGGCCGCAGGGGGCCACTCTGGGGCCAACGTCCTGACTTTC. This translates into CASSLAAGGHSGANVLTF.

This chain connects TRBV7-2 to TRBJ2-5; 8 bases agree with TRBD1. This CDR3 is built from 15 residues. V lost 4 bases to trimming and J lost 3 bases; unmatched junction nucleotides: 7. Germline CDR1 is SGHTA and CDR2 is FQGNSA. As DNA, the CDR3 is TGTGCCAGCAGCTCGAATCCGGGACAGGAAGAGACCCAGTACTTC. Translating it yields CASSSNPGQEETQYF.

The chain combines TRBV5-6 with TRBJ1-1; the D gene is possibly TRBD1 (5 bases). Trimming stripped 7 bases from V and 4 bases from J, with 8 bases between. Germline CDR1 reads SGHDT; CDR2 reads YYEEEE. This CDR3 region has 11 residues. CDR3 in amino acids: CASHRSTEAFF. The CDR3 region has the DNA TGTGCCAGCCACAGGTCCACTGAAGCTTTCTTT.

About this clone: The sample has other DNA sequences that encode this CDR3 too. The chain links TRBV6-5 to TRBJ2-7; TRBD1 matches 10 bases. Trimming took 6 bases from V and 5 from J; bases not matched to a gene: 7. The CDR3 has 14 amino acids. CDR1 is MNHEY, CDR2 SVGAGI, per germline. The CDR3 reads CASSRDRGSHEQYF. DNA of the CDR3: TGTGCCAGCAGCCGGGACAGGGGTAGCCACGAGCAGTACTTC.

The rearrangement joins TRBV2 to TRBJ1-5, with 9 bases lining up with TRBD1. The CDR3 is 16 amino acids. The germline gives CDR1 SNHLY, CDR2 FYNNEI. The V and J ends lost 2 bases and 3 bases, in that order; junction bases with no gene match: 5. CDR3 sequence: CASSEWDRAANQPQHF. The DNA of the CDR3 is TGTGCCAGCAGTGAATGGGACAGGGCAGCCAATCAGCCCCAGCATTTT. The variable domain in full, with the rest retrieved from reference TRBV2 and TRBJ1-5, is EPEVTQTPSHQVTQMGQEVILRCVPISNHLYFYWYRQILGQKVEFLVSFYNNEISEKSEIFDDQFSVERPDGSNFTLKIRSTKLEDSAMYFCASSEWDRAANQPQHFGDGTRLSIL.

This clone was counted once. The chain employs TRBV15 and TRBJ2-3; D is perhaps TRBD2 (5 bases). This CDR3 is built from 16 residues. Germline CDR1 reads LNHNV; CDR2 reads YYDKDF (reference sequence). Trimming removed 1 base from V and 0 bases from J, with 11 bases in between. CDR3 sequence (DNA): TGTGCCACCAGCAGAGTTCATAAGCGGAGCACAGATACGCAGTATTTT. It encodes CATSRVHKRSTDTQYF.

The gene calls are TRBV28 and TRBJ2-7; tentatively, D is TRBD1 (6 bases). This CDR3 has 14 residues. Germline V lookup: CDR1 MDHEN, CDR2 SYDVKM. V was cut by 8 bases and J by 1 base, with 15 bases left in between. The CDR3 protein is CASWPGQQSYEQYF. Here the CDR3 DNA reads TGTGCCAGCTGGCCGGGACAACAATCCTACGAGCAGTACTTC.

This chain connects TRBV18 to TRBJ1-5, with D unresolved. Germline lookup yields CDR1 KGHSH and CDR2 LQKENI. V lost 1 base and J lost 6, with 7 bases in between. The CDR3 consists of 13 residues. The DNA of the CDR3 is TGTGCCAGCTCACCACTATCGTCTCAGCCCCAGCATTTT. Translation gives CASSPLSSQPQHF.

The chain employs TRBV11-2 and TRBJ1-5, with a possible D match to TRBD1 (5 bases). The CDR3 contains 15 residues. Trimming left V 5 bases short and J 4 bases short, with 15 bases between. The V gene's germline CDR1 is SGHAT and CDR2 FQNNGV. The CDR3 reads CASSPGHGPNQPQHF. The DNA of the CDR3 is TGTGCCAGCAGCCCCGGACACGGACCAAATCAGCCCCAGCATTTT. The entire variable domain, with the rest obtained from reference TRBV11-2 and TRBJ1-5, is as follows: EAGVAQSPRYKIIEKRQSVAFWCNPISGHATLYWYQQILGQGPKLLIQFQNNGVVDDSQLPKDRFSAERLKGVDSTLKIQPAKLEDSAVYLCASSPGHGPNQPQHFGDGTRLSIL.

The chain combines TRBV4-1 with TRBJ2-6, with D perhaps matching TRBD2 (6 bases). The CDR3 runs to 21 residues. The V gene's germline CDR1 is MGHRA and CDR2 YSYEKL. The germline V and J ends were trimmed by 6 bases and 0 bases, with 27 bases remaining between them. The CDR3 coding sequence is TGCGCCAGCAGACAAACCACGCTGGGACTTTCCTTTAGCTCTGGGGCCAACGTCCTGACTTTC. Its protein product is CASRQTTLGLSFSSGANVLTF.

V is TRBV4-2 and J is TRBJ2-6, with D unclear. Trimming stripped 4 bases from V and 0 bases from J, with 7 bases between. The CDR3 contains 15 residues. In germline, CDR1 is LGHNA, CDR2 YNFKEQ. The CDR3 DNA is TGTGCCAGCAGCCCCGACATCTCTGGGGCCAACGTCCTGACTTTC. It encodes CASSPDISGANVLTF.

Written as DNA, the CDR3 is TGTGCCAGCAACGGCGGGAGGGCCTGGCAAGAGACCCAGTACTTC. Translating gives CASNGGRAWQETQYF. This sequence joins TRBV3-1 (or the pseudogene TRBV3-2) and TRBJ2-5, with 9 positions matching TRBD2. The J segment lost 2 bases and the V segment lost 7 bases, leaving 8 bases of the junction unmatched. CDR3 length: 15 residues. CDR1 and CDR2 from the germline V gene are LGHDT and YNNKEL (reference sequence).

This clone was seen a few times. The chain links TRBV28 to TRBJ2-1; no reliable D call. Trimming left V 7 bases short and J 9 bases short, with 10 bases between. The V gene's germline CDR1 is MDHEN and CDR2 SYDVKM. The CDR3 is made up of 11 amino acids. As DNA, the CDR3 is TGTGCCAGCAACATTTATGGTGAGCAGTTCTTC. Translated, it gives CASNIYGEQFF.

The chain couples TRBV7-8 to TRBJ1-2, with 10 nucleotides matching TRBD1. V gave up 5 bases and J gave up 5 bases; unmatched junction bases: 8. Germline V gene sequence: CDR1 SGHVS, CDR2 FQNEAQ. The CDR3 runs 15 residues. This CDR3 is CASSEKGTGEYGYTF. CDR3 bases: TGTGCCAGCAGCGAAAAAGGGACAGGGGAATATGGCTACACCTTC.

This clone was detected only once. The rearrangement uses TRBV7-9 and TRBJ1-4; 10 bases are a match to TRBD1. The CDR3 spans 14 residues. Germline trimming cut 2 bases from V and 8 bases from J; bases unmatched to any gene: 2. Looked up from germline, CDR1 is SEHNR and CDR2 is FQNEAQ (reference sequence). CDR3: CASSLMGQGEKLFF. CDR3 sequence (DNA): TGTGCCAGCAGCTTAATGGGACAGGGGGAAAAACTGTTTTTT.

The chain couples TRBV4-1 to TRBJ2-1; 7 nucleotides align to TRBD2. Germline CDR1 reads MGHRA; CDR2 reads YSYEKL. The V gene end was trimmed by 2 bases and the J gene end by 3 bases; junction bases not matched to a gene: 4. The CDR3 extends over 15 amino acids. The CDR3 DNA reads as TGCGCCAGCAGCCAAAGCGGGATGTTCTACAATGAGCAGTTCTTC. Translated: CASSQSGMFYNEQFF.

The chain joins TRBV6-2 or TRBV6-3 to TRBJ1-2, with 7 positions matching TRBD1. CDR1 and CDR2 from the germline V gene are MNHEY and SVGEGT. Unmatched junction bases numbered 21, after V lost 6 bases and J lost 8 bases. This CDR3 is 17 amino acids long. The CDR3 spells CASSGTGTASFVRGYTF. DNA for the CDR3: TGTGCCAGCAGCGGGACCGGGACAGCCTCCTTCGTTCGGGGCTACACCTTC.

The chain uses TRBV7-6 and TRBJ1-2; 7 bases agree with TRBD1. Trimming took 5 bases from V and 0 from J; bases not matched to a gene: 6. Germline lookup yields CDR1 SGHVS and CDR2 FNYEAQ. CDR3 size: 15 residues. The CDR3 coding sequence is TGTGCCAGCAGCCTATGGACAGGCTCTAACTATGGCTACACCTTC. This encodes CASSLWTGSNYGYTF.

This sequence joins TRBV7-2 and TRBJ1-6, with a possible D match to TRBD1 (5 bases). Germline V gene lookup returns CDR1 SGHTA and CDR2 FQGNSA. Between the trimmed V and J ends, which lost 5 bases and 8 bases, there was a span of 16 bases. The CDR3 is made up of 15 amino acids. As DNA, the CDR3 is TGTGCCAGCAGCACCGCGGGACTAGCGGATTCACCCCTCCACTTT. It encodes CASSTAGLADSPLHF.

This chain joins TRBV7-9 and TRBJ1-3; a weak D match, TRBD1 (6 bases). Germline V gene data show CDR1 as SEHNR and CDR2 as FQNEAQ (reference sequence). V shed 6 bases and J shed 8 bases, with 11 bases lying between them. This CDR3 has 12 residues. In DNA, the CDR3 is TGTGCCAGCAGAACAGAGGGGGACACCATATATTTT. Amino acid sequence: CASRTEGDTIYF.

V and J are TRBV4-1 and TRBJ1-2, with TRBD1 as a possible D gene (6 bases). V was pared by 3 bases and J by 4 bases, with 15 bases between. The germline gives CDR1 MGHRA, CDR2 YSYEKL. The CDR3 sequence is 15 residues long. CDR3 loop: CASSQENQGFYGYTF. CDR3 in DNA: TGCGCCAGCAGCCAGGAAAATCAGGGGTTCTATGGCTACACCTTC.